These T cell receptor beta chains were read from a single sample in a study of T cells in localized non-small cell lung cancer. Assay used: immunoSEQ multiplex PCR; TCRdb lists only in-frame clones, some missing. Here the sample spans 29,000 or so clones, more than 70% being singletons. The sample consisted of peripheral blood, taken before any cancer treatment. The receptors originated from a female donor over 55 with stage III squamous cell lung carcinoma. Both conserved end residues are part of each CDR3. Fields, in order: clone size, D gene, V gene, J gene, CDR3 protein, CDR3 DNA. A D gene is named only where the DNA matches it firmly. A row's size may be missing; if present it is once, few, many or a size class.

clone_size: once
d_call: TRBD1
v_call: TRBV2
j_call: TRBJ2-1
cdr3_aa: CASSEIGVGGQEFF
cdr3_nt: TGTGCCAGCAGTGAAATTGGTGTCGGGGGACAGGAGTTCTTC

clone_size: .
d_call: .
v_call: TRBV28
j_call: TRBJ2-3
cdr3_aa: CASSSVVTDTQYF
cdr3_nt: TGTGCCAGCAGTTCAGTGGTCACAGATACGCAGTATTTT

clone_size: few
d_call: TRBD1
v_call: TRBV5-6
j_call: TRBJ1-2
cdr3_aa: CASSLGGRGLYGYTF
cdr3_nt: TGTGCCAGCAGCCTAGGGGGCAGGGGACTCTATGGCTACACCTTC

clone_size: .
d_call: .
v_call: TRBV5-7
j_call: TRBJ2-7
cdr3_aa: CASSFVDYEQYF
cdr3_nt: TGTGCCAGCAGCTTCGTAGACTACGAGCAGTACTTC

clone_size: .
d_call: .
v_call: TRBV28
j_call: TRBJ2-3
cdr3_aa: CASSLRKGPMVGSQYF
cdr3_nt: TGTGCCAGCAGTTTAAGAAAGGGCCCAATGGTCGGATCGCAGTATTTT

clone_size: .
d_call: TRBD1
v_call: TRBV7-2
j_call: TRBJ1-2
cdr3_aa: CASSLIPGQGASIGYGYTF
cdr3_nt: TGTGCCAGCAGTTTGATCCCGGGACAGGGGGCGTCAATAGGGTATGGCTACACCTTC

clone_size: .
d_call: TRBD1
v_call: TRBV5-1
j_call: TRBJ2-1
cdr3_aa: CASSLASSRGPRSSYNEQFF
cdr3_nt: TGCGCCAGCAGCTTGGCGAGTAGTAGGGGGCCTAGAAGCTCCTACAATGAGCAGTTCTTC

clone_size: .
d_call: .
v_call: TRBV6-4
j_call: TRBJ1-2
cdr3_aa: CASSEEYQVGGYTF
cdr3_nt: TGTGCCAGCAGTGAAGAATACCAGGTCGGTGGCTACACCTTC

clone_size: .
d_call: .
v_call: TRBV28
j_call: TRBJ2-1
cdr3_aa: CASSSVMYNEQFF
cdr3_nt: TGTGCCAGCAGTTCGGTTATGTACAATGAGCAGTTCTTC

clone_size: .
d_call: .
v_call: TRBV2
j_call: TRBJ2-2
cdr3_aa: CASSDRGGVGELFF
cdr3_nt: TGTGCCAGCAGTGATCGAGGCGGGGTCGGGGAGCTGTTTTTT

clone_size: .
d_call: .
v_call: TRBV7-9
j_call: TRBJ1-1
cdr3_aa: CASSPDRGGSEAFF
cdr3_nt: TGTGCCAGCAGTCCGGATCGGGGAGGATCTGAAGCTTTCTTT

clone_size: .
d_call: .
v_call: TRBV2
j_call: TRBJ1-1
cdr3_aa: CASSEVGGTTEAFF
cdr3_nt: TGTGCCAGCAGTGAAGTGGGAGGAACGACTGAAGCTTTCTTT

clone_size: .
d_call: TRBD2
v_call: TRBV19
j_call: TRBJ2-7
cdr3_aa: CASSTSGRSHEQYF
cdr3_nt: TGTGCCAGTAGCACTAGCGGGAGGTCCCACGAGCAGTACTTC

clone_size: .
d_call: .
v_call: TRBV7-9
j_call: TRBJ2-3
cdr3_aa: CASSLAQQSFPTDTQYF
cdr3_nt: TGTGCCAGCAGCTTAGCCCAGCAGTCCTTTCCCACAGATACGCAGTATTTT

clone_size: .
d_call: .
v_call: TRBV15
j_call: TRBJ1-1
cdr3_aa: CATSGRGTEAFF
cdr3_nt: TGTGCCACCAGCGGCCGGGGCACTGAAGCTTTCTTT